The next 10 T cell receptor beta chains were all read from a single sample in a study of regulatory T cells in long-lasting Graves disease. To make TCR beta libraries, researchers used iRepertoire HTBI primers and Arm-PCR of CDR3 regions. TCRdb reprocessed the multiplex PCR reads via MiXCR and lists one record per CDR3 protein. The table records some 500,000 distinct CDR3 sequences, roughly 14% of them present only once. Time point specified: newly diagnosed GD, antithyroid drugs for less than 3 months. The TCR library was prepared using RNA isolated from PBMCs. A further study also used this sample, focusing on T cells in Graves' hyperthyroidism and ophthalmopathy.

The sample consisted of peripheral blood mononuclear cells (PBMCs), taken at new diagnosis, from a patient treated with antithyroid drugs. The receptors here all came from a young man with Graves disease.

A few counts support this clonotype. The chain links TRBV18 to TRBJ1-6, with a possible D match to TRBD1 (5 bases). The CDR3 has 15 residues. Per the germline V gene, CDR1 is KGHSH and CDR2 is LQKENI. V dropped 2 bases and J dropped 10 bases, with 15 bases sitting between them. The CDR3 here is CASSPTFQGESPLHF. The CDR3 nucleotides read TGTGCCAGCTCACCAACGTTCCAGGGTGAATCACCCCTCCACTTT.

This rearrangement joins TRBV5-1 to TRBJ1-1; no definite D call. The germline gives CDR1 SGHRS, CDR2 YFSETQ. V was pared by 2 bases and J by 6 bases, with 11 bases between. The length of the CDR3 is 13 residues. CDR3 bases: TGCGCCAGCAGCTTCGAGGAAGGAGCTGAAGCTTTCTTT. Translating it yields CASSFEEGAEAFF.

In this sample, this clonotype turned up many times. The CDR3 nucleotides are TGTGCCAGCCTGCCGGACTCTACAGATACGCAGTATTTT. Protein sequence: CASLPDSTDTQYF. The V call is TRBV12-3 or TRBV12-4, the J call TRBJ2-3, with D possibly being TRBD2 (5 bases). Trimming pared 8 bases from V and 3 bases from J, leaving 12 bases between. This CDR3 region has 13 residues.

This clonotype was recorded a few times. The gene calls are TRBV6-1 and TRBJ1-3; 10 bases match TRBD1. Per the germline V gene, CDR1 is MNHNS and CDR2 is SASEGT. The CDR3 length is 15 residues. The junction had 9 bases not matched to a gene; V was cut back by 7 bases and J by 6 bases. CDR3 region: CASKNGGQGPNTIYF. In DNA form, the CDR3 reads TGTGCCAGCAAAAACGGGGGACAGGGGCCAAACACCATATATTTT.

This clonotype showed up many times. The chain uses TRBV24-1 and TRBJ2-1, with D perhaps TRBD1 or TRBD2 (5 bases each). The CDR3 is 14 amino acids. V lost 0 bases and J 11 bases, leaving 13 bases between the germline ends. Germline values: CDR1 KGHDR, CDR2 SFDVKD. CDR3 protein: CATSDLGTPVKQFF. In DNA, the CDR3 is TGTGCCACCAGTGATTTGGGGACCCCCGTTAAGCAGTTCTTC.

This clonotype showed up many times. The chain has TRBV11-2 and TRBJ2-7; tentatively, D is TRBD2 (6 bases). The V end was cut by 6 bases, the J end by 2 bases, with 20 bases between. The CDR3 covers 16 residues. The germline CDR1 and CDR2 sequences are SGHAT and FQNNGV. The DNA for the CDR3 is TGTGCCAGCAGACCCGTCGGCGGGACTCCCCCCTACGAGCAGTACTTC. It encodes CASRPVGGTPPYEQYF.

Comment on this clonotype: A much larger clone lies one base from this, so it may be a read error. The chain is built from TRBV2 and TRBJ2-1; 10 nucleotides line up with TRBD2. From germline, CDR1 is SNHLY and CDR2 FYNNEI. The CDR3 is 16 residues long. V shed 9 bases and J 6 bases; nucleotides not matched to a gene: 14. In DNA form, the CDR3 reads TGTGCCAGTACCCCCCTAGCGGGAGATTTGAGCAATGAGCAGTTCTTC. It codes for CASTPLAGDLSNEQFF.

In this sample, this clonotype turned up many times. The chain recombines TRBV12-5 with TRBJ1-1; TRBD1 aligns across 7 bases. The CDR3 sequence is 14 residues long. Per the germline V gene, CDR1 is LGHNT and CDR2 is FRNRAP. The trim removed 5 bases at V and 1 base at J, leaving 4 bases unmatched. The CDR3 DNA follows: TGTGCTAGTGGTCCCGGGACAGAGAACACTGAAGCTTTCTTT. Amino acid sequence: CASGPGTENTEAFF.

This clonotype was counted a few times. The DNA for the CDR3 is TGCAGTGCTTCACCCGGGACAGGGGTCCTCAGCACTGAAGCTTTCTTT. Translation gives CSASPGTGVLSTEAFF. The chain is built from TRBV20-1 and TRBJ1-1; 10 nucleotides agree with TRBD1. V trimming: 5 bases; J trimming: 4 bases; junction bases outside the gene matches: 13. Germline lookup yields CDR1 DFQATT and CDR2 SNEGSKA (reference sequence). There are 16 residues in the CDR3.

The rearrangement links TRBV29-1 to TRBJ2-1; D is unclear. The CDR3 has 12 amino acids. CDR1 is SQVTM and CDR2 is ANQGSEA in the germline V gene. Trimming stripped 3 bases from V and 10 bases from J, with 13 bases between. CDR3 region: CSVDFAMTEQFF. CDR3 coding DNA: TGCAGCGTTGATTTCGCCATGACCGAGCAGTTCTTC.